This is a list of T cell receptor beta chains from one sample in a study of CD8 T cells in ankylosing spondylitis. Using its own MiXCR run on the 5' RACE reads, TCRdb lists one record per CDR3 protein. The sample includes roughly 130,000 distinct CDR3 sequences, roughly 13% seen only once; the top ten take around 3%. Sequencing was performed on blood, either unsorted or a sorted T cell fraction (not recorded which). The receptors originated from a female donor with ankylosing spondylitis or in good health (not recorded which). The CDR3 runs from the conserved cysteine through the conserved F or W. The D gene is left open where the match is weak. Size is omitted from some rows. Given values are once, few, many or a class for expanded clones.

J,size,D,V,DNA,CDR3
TRBJ2-1,few,TRBD1,TRBV5-5,TGTGCCAGCAGCTTGGGGTATGGGACAGCCTACAATGAGCAGTTCTTC,CASSLGYGTAYNEQFF
TRBJ2-2,few,.,TRBV12-3/TRBV12-4,TGTGCCAGCAGTCCGGGACCCCAGTCCGGGGAGCTGTTTTTT,CASSPGPQSGELFF
TRBJ2-7,many,TRBD1,TRBV6-5,TGTGCCAGCAGTTCCGGGACAGGGTGGGAGCAGTACTTC,CASSSGTGWEQYF
TRBJ2-5,.,.,TRBV24-1,TGTGCCACCAGTGATCAGAAGGCGGAGACCCAGTACTTC,CATSDQKAETQYF
TRBJ2-7,many,TRBD2,TRBV7-8,TGTGCCAGCAGACTAGCGGGAGGTAACGAGCAGTACTTC,CASRLAGGNEQYF
TRBJ2-1,many,.,TRBV20-1,TGCAGCGAAAGACAGGCCATCTCCTACAATGAGCAGTTCTTC,CSERQAISYNEQFF
TRBJ1-2,many,.,TRBV6-4,TGTGCCAGCAGTTGGGACTCGAGGAGTGGCTACACCTTC,CASSWDSRSGYTF
TRBJ2-1,.,.,TRBV11-2,TGTGCCAGCAGCCCCTTTGGGGCCTACAATGAGCAGTTCTTC,CASSPFGAYNEQFF
TRBJ1-2,.,.,TRBV20-1,TGCAGTGCTAGGGACAACACCGACGGACGCTTC,CSARDNTDGRF
TRBJ2-6,few,TRBD1,TRBV10-3,TGTGCCATCAGTGGGACAGGGCCCTCTGGGGCCAACGTCCTGACTTTC,CAISGTGPSGANVLTF
TRBJ2-7,few,.,TRBV20-1,TGCAGTGCTAGACCCCAGCTCGAGCAGTACTTC,CSARPQLEQYF
TRBJ1-5,.,TRBD1,TRBV18,TGTGCCAGCTCACCGGGACAGGGGATTCAGCCCCAGCATTTT,CASSPGQGIQPQHF
TRBJ2-4,many,.,TRBV7-2,TGTGCCAGCAGCTCTAACCCGCGGGTAGCCAAAAACATTCAGTACTTC,CASSSNPRVAKNIQYF
TRBJ2-2,.,TRBD2,TRBV3-1,TGTGCCAGCAGAGGACTAGCGGGAGGGCCTTTCACCGGGGAGCTGTTTTTT,CASRGLAGGPFTGELFF
TRBJ2-1,many,.,TRBV12-3/TRBV12-4,TGTGCCACTTTGGGCTACAATGAGCAGTTCTTC,CATLGYNEQFF
TRBJ2-7,.,.,TRBV6-5,TGTGCCAGCAGTTACCGGGACACGGGCTACGAGCAGTACTTC,CASSYRDTGYEQYF
TRBJ1-1,.,.,TRBV27,TGTGCCAGCTGGCGAGGGAACACTGAAGCTTTCTTT,CASWRGNTEAFF
TRBJ2-1,many,TRBD2,TRBV6-2/TRBV6-3,TGTGCCAGCAGTCCGTGGAGCGGGAAGTACAATGAGCAGTTCTTC,CASSPWSGKYNEQFF
TRBJ2-3,few,TRBD1,TRBV12-3/TRBV12-4,TGTGCCAGCGGTCAGGGGGCGCAGACAGATACGCAGTATTTT,CASGQGAQTDTQYF
TRBJ2-7,.,TRBD2,TRBV29-1,TGCAGCGTTGAAGATCCCAGCGGGGCGATCGAGCAGTACTTC,CSVEDPSGAIEQYF
TRBJ2-7,many,TRBD2,TRBV20-1,TGCAGTGCTCCAGCTAGCGGGAGAGGTGGCGACGAGCAGTACTTC,CSAPASGRGGDEQYF
TRBJ2-7,few,TRBD2,TRBV6-2/TRBV6-3,TGTGCCAGCAGTGCCAGACTAGCGATGGGGATCCAGCAGTACTTC,CASSARLAMGIQQYF
TRBJ2-7,few,TRBD2,TRBV2,TGTGCCACCACGGGGGGCTACGAGCAGTACTTC,CATTGGYEQYF
TRBJ2-5,many,.,TRBV9,TGTGCCAGCAGCGTAGGCCCGGACAGCTTCCAAGAGACCCAGTACTTC,CASSVGPDSFQETQYF
TRBJ1-2,few,.,TRBV7-2,TGTGCCAGCAGCAAGGGGCCAGGGAACTATGGCTACACCTTC,CASSKGPGNYGYTF
TRBJ2-1,.,TRBD1,TRBV19,TGTGCCAGTAGCGGGGCAGGGGGCTACAATGAGCAGTTCTTC,CASSGAGGYNEQFF
TRBJ2-4,.,.,TRBV23-1,TGCGCCAGCAGTCAATCTGGCCCAGGGGCCTCCAAAAACATTCAGTACTTC,CASSQSGPGASKNIQYF
TRBJ2-1,few,.,TRBV20-1,TGCAGTGCTAATCGTGGGTCTTACAATGAGCAGTTCTTC,CSANRGSYNEQFF
TRBJ2-7,.,.,TRBV5-1,TGCGCCAGCAGCAGTGCCCCCCGGGACATATACTACGAGCAGTACTTC,CASSSAPRDIYYEQYF
TRBJ2-3,few,TRBD1,TRBV5-1,TGCGCCAGCAGCTTAGGGACAGAGGGAGATACGCAGTATTTT,CASSLGTEGDTQYF
TRBJ2-3,few,TRBD2,TRBV29-1,TGCAGCGTCTTAACTAGCGGGAGGGTGGATACGCAGTATTTT,CSVLTSGRVDTQYF
TRBJ2-1,many,TRBD2,TRBV10-1,TGCGCCAGCAGTGAGTCGAGAGGACTAGCATACAATGAGCAGTTCTTC,CASSESRGLAYNEQFF
TRBJ2-5,many,.,TRBV10-3,TGTGCCATCAGTGAGTCTGGGCTAGCCGGCCAAGAGACCCAGTACTTC,CAISESGLAGQETQYF
TRBJ2-1,.,TRBD1,TRBV7-8,TGTGCCAGCAGCTTACTAGGGACAGGGTTTTACAATGAGCAGTTCTTC,CASSLLGTGFYNEQFF
TRBJ2-2,.,.,TRBV6-2/TRBV6-3,TGTGCCAGCAGTTACTCGCACTCTCGACCGCAGGTCGGGGAGCTGTTTTTT,CASSYSHSRPQVGELFF
TRBJ1-3,.,.,TRBV7-6,TGTGCCAGCAGCCGCAATGGGGGTCCTGGAATCACCATATATTTT,CASSRNGGPGITIYF
TRBJ2-2,few,TRBD1,TRBV20-1,TGCAGTGCCCGAATGGGGACAGGGTCGGTCGGGGAGCTGTTTTTT,CSARMGTGSVGELFF
TRBJ2-5,many,.,TRBV6-6,TGTGCCAGCAGTCGATCCCAAGAGACCCAGTACTTC,CASSRSQETQYF
TRBJ1-1,.,.,TRBV20-1,TGCAGTTCACCACGGTGGGTGGGGAACACTGAAGCTTTCTTT,CSSPRWVGNTEAFF
TRBJ2-7,few,TRBD2,TRBV5-6,TGTGCCAGCAGCTTGGGGAGCGGGACGGTCTACGAGCAGTACTTC,CASSLGSGTVYEQYF
TRBJ2-3,.,TRBD2,TRBV20-1,TGCAGTGCTAGAGATCCCCTAGCGGGGTCAACAGATACGCAGTATTTT,CSARDPLAGSTDTQYF
TRBJ1-1,few,.,TRBV29-1,TGCAGCGTTGTTCGTCATTCGAACACTGAAGCTTTCTTT,CSVVRHSNTEAFF
TRBJ2-2,.,.,TRBV12-3/TRBV12-4,TGTGCCAGCAGCCTCCGGGACGGCAACACCGGGGAGCTGTTTTTT,CASSLRDGNTGELFF
TRBJ2-7,few,.,TRBV5-1,TGCGCCAGCAGCTTGGACAGGATCCACTACGAGCAGTACTTC,CASSLDRIHYEQYF
TRBJ2-3,many,.,TRBV29-1,TGCAGCGTTGCGGGGTTACCAGATACGCAGTATTTT,CSVAGLPDTQYF
TRBJ2-2,many,.,TRBV7-9,TGTGCCAGCAGCTTAGCGGGGGTAGCCGGCAGGCTGTTTTTT,CASSLAGVAGRLFF